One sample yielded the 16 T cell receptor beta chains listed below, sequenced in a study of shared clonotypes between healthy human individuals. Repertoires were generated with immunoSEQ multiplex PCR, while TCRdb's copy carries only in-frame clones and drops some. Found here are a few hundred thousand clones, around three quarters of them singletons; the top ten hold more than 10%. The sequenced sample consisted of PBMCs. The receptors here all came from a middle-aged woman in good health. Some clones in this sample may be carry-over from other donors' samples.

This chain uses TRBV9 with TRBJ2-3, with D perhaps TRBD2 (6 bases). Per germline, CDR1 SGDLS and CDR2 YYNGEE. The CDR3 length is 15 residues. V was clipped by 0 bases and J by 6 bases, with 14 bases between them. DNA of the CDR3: TGTGCCAGCAGCGTAGGACTAGTAGAAACCGATACGCAGTATTTT. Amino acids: CASSVGLVETDTQYF.

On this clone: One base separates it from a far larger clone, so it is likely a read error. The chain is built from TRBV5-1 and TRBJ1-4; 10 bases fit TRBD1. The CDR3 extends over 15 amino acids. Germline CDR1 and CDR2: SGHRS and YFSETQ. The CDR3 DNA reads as TGCGCCAGCAGCAGTGACAGGGGGCGGGATGAAAAACGGTTTTTT. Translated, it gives CASSSDRGRDEKRFF.

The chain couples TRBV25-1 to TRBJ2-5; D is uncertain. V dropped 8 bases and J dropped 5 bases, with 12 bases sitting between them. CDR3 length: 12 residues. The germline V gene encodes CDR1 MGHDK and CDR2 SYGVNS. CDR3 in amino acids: CASRSPWETQYF. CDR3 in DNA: TGTGCCAGCCGTTCTCCGTGGGAGACCCAGTACTTC.

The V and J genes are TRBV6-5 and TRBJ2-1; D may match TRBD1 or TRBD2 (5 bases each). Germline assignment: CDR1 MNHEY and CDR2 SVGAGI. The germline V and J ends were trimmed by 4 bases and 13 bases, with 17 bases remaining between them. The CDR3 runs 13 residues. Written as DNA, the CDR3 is TGTGCCAGCAGTTTGGGTTTTGGGGGTGGACAGTTCTTC. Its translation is CASSLGFGGGQFF.

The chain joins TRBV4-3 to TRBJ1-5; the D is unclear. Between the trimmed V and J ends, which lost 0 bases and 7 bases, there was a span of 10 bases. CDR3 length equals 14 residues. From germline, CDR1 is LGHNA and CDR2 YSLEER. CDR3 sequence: CASSQDLDGQPQHF. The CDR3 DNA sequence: TGCGCCAGCAGCCAAGATTTGGATGGGCAGCCCCAGCATTTT.

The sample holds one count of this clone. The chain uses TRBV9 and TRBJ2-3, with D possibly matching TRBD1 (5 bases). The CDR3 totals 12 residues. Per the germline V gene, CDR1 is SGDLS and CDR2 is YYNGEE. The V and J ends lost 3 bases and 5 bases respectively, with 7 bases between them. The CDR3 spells CASSDRGDTQYF. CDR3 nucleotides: TGTGCCAGCAGCGATAGGGGAGATACGCAGTATTTT.

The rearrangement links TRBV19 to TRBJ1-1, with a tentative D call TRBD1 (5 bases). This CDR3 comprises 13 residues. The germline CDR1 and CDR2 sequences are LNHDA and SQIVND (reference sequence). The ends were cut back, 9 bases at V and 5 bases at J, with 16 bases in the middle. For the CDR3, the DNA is TGTGCCAGAGGGGTTAGGGGTGGGACTGAAGCTTTCTTT. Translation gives CARGVRGGTEAFF.

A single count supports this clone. CDR3 nucleotides: TGTGCCAGCAGCTTAAGGATGTACGGCACAGATACGCAGTATTTT. Translated, it gives CASSLRMYGTDTQYF. The chain couples TRBV5-4 to TRBJ2-3; D ambiguous. This CDR3 region has 15 residues. V shed 2 bases and J shed 1 base, with 11 bases lying between them. Germline V CDR1 and CDR2: SGHNT, YYREEE (reference sequence). The full variable domain, its missing parts supplied by reference TRBV5-4 and TRBJ2-3, is ETGVTQSPTHLIKTRGQQVTLRCSSQSGHNTVSWYQQALGQGPQFIFQYYREEENGRGNFPPRFSGLQFPNYSSELNVNALELDDSALYLCASSLRMYGTDTQYFGPGTRLTVL.

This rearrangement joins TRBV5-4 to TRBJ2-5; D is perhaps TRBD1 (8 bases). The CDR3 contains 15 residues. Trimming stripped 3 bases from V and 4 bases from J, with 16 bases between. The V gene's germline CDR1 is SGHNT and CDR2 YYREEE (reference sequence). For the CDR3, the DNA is TGTGCCAGCAGCTCGCCAGGGGGCGGGGGAGAGACCCAGTACTTC. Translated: CASSSPGGGGETQYF.

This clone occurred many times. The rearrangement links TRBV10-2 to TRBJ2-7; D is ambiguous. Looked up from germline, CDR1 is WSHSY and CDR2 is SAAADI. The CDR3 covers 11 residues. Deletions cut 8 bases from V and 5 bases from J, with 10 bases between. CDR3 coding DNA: TGCGCCAGCGGGATGGCCCACGAGCAGTACTTC. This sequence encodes CASGMAHEQYF.

CDR3 in amino acids: CASSLNRGEYNEQFF. DNA of the CDR3: TGTGCCAGCAGCTTAAACAGGGGTGAATACAATGAGCAGTTCTTC. The chain carries TRBV7-3 and TRBJ2-1, with 7 positions matching TRBD1. This CDR3 contains 15 residues. CDR1 is SGHTA, CDR2 FQGTGA, per germline. V shed 1 base and J 4 bases; nucleotides not matched to a gene: 4.

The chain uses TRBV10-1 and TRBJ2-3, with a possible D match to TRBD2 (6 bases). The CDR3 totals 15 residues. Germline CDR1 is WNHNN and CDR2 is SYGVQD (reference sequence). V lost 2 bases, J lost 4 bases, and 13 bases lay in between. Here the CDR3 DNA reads TGCGCCAGCAGTGAGGGAGGGTCCCACGCAGATACGCAGTATTTT. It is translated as CASSEGGSHADTQYF.

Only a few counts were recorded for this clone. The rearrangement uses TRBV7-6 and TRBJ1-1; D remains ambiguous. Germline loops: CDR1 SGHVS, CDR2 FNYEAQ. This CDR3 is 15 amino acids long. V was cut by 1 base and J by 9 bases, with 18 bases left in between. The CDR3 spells CASSLELERVGQAFF. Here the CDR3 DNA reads TGTGCCAGCAGCTTAGAGCTGGAGAGGGTGGGCCAAGCTTTCTTT.

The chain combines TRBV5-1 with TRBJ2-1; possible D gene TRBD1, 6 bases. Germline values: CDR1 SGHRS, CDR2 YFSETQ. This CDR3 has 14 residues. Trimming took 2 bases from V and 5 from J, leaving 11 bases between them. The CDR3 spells CASSFFRGHNEQFF. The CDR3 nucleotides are TGCGCCAGCAGCTTTTTCAGGGGACACAATGAGCAGTTCTTC.

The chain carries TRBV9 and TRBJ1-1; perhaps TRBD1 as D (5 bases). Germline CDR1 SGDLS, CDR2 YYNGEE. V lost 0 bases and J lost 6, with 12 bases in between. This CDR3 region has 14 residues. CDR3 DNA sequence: TGTGCCAGCAGCGTAGCTGGCAGGGAGGCTGAAGCTTTCTTT. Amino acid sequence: CASSVAGREAEAFF.

CDR3 in DNA: TGTGCCTGGGGGGCGCGAGGGGGGACGTACCAAGAGACCCAGTACTTC. Protein: CAWGARGGTYQETQYF. V gene TRBV30 combines with J gene TRBJ2-5; D tentatively fits TRBD1 or TRBD2 (6 bases each). In germline, CDR1 is GTSNPN, CDR2 SVGIG (reference sequence). The ends were cut back, 5 bases at V and 0 bases at J, with 19 bases in the middle. This CDR3 has 16 amino acids. The variable domain in full, completed from reference TRBV30 and TRBJ2-5, reads SQTIHQWPATLVQPVGSPLSLECTVEGTSNPNLYWYRQAAGRGLQLLFYSVGIGQISSEVPQNLSASRPQDRQFILSSKKLLLSDSGFYLCAWGARGGTYQETQYFGPGTRLLVL.